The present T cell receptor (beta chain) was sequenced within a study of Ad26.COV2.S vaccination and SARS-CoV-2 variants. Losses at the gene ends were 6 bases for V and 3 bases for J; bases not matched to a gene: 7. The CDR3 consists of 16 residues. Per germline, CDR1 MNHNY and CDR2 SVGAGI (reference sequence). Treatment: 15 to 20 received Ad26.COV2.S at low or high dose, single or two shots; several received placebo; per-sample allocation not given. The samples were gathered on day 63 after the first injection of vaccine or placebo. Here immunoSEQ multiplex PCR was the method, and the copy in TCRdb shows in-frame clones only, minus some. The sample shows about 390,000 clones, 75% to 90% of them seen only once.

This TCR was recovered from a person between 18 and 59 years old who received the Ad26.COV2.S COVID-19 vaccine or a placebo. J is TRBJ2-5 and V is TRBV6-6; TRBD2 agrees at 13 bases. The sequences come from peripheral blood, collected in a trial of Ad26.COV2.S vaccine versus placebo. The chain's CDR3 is CASSSIGTSGEETQYF. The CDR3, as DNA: TGTGCCAGCAGCAGCATTGGGACTAGCGGGGAAGAGACCCAGTACTTC.